These 17 T cell receptor beta chains originate from one sample sequenced in a study of cytomegalovirus exposure and HLA in healthy donors. The PCR contained 60 Vbeta and 13 Jbeta primers. Repertoires were generated with immunoSEQ multiplex PCR, while TCRdb's copy carries only in-frame clones and drops some. Of approximately 150,000 clones listed, 80% are singletons. Sequencing was done on a sample of PBMCs. All receptors come from a woman aged 50 to 60 in good health and CMV-seronegative.

This clone came up a few times. The V gene is TRBV4-1, the J gene TRBJ1-6, with TRBD1 matching over 8 bases. V dropped 2 bases and J dropped 10; count of bases not matched to a gene: 7. The CDR3 has 15 residues. Germline V gene data show CDR1 as MGHRA and CDR2 as YSYEKL. The CDR3, as DNA: TGCGCCAGCAGCCAAATGGACAGGGTTGTGTCACCCCTCCACTTT. This translates into CASSQMDRVVSPLHF.

The chain employs TRBV7-8 and TRBJ1-5; 10 positions match TRBD1. This CDR3 region has 16 residues. J was trimmed by 0 bases and V by 5 bases; bases with no gene match: 4. Looked up from germline, CDR1 is SGHVS and CDR2 is FQNEAQ. CDR3 bases: TGTGCCAGCAGCATGGGACAGGGGAATAGCAATCAGCCCCAGCATTTT. Translating it yields CASSMGQGNSNQPQHF.

This clone has more than one count but fewer than ten. V usage is TRBV4-3 and J usage is TRBJ2-3; 7 bases are shared with TRBD2. The V gene end was trimmed by 1 base and the J gene end by 5 bases; junction bases not matched to a gene: 9. There are 16 residues in the CDR3. Germline V CDR1 and CDR2: LGHNA, YSLEER. The CDR3 reads CASSQGVAGEGDTQYF. Written as DNA, the CDR3 is TGCGCCAGCAGCCAAGGGGTTGCGGGAGAGGGAGATACGCAGTATTTT.

The chain combines TRBV28 with TRBJ1-5, with D possibly being TRBD1 (6 bases). The CDR3 runs 16 residues. Trimming left V 7 bases short and J 5 bases short, with 21 bases between. Per the germline V gene, CDR1 is MDHEN and CDR2 is SYDVKM. CDR3 amino acids: CASIKGRTVSHQPQHF. The DNA of the CDR3 is TGTGCCAGCATCAAAGGTCGGACAGTGTCCCATCAGCCCCAGCATTTT.

The chain employs TRBV28 and TRBJ1-2; D uncertain. V was shortened by 3 bases and J by 2 bases, with 13 bases between the two germline ends. There are 15 residues in the CDR3. Germline V CDR1 and CDR2: MDHEN, SYDVKM. CDR3 sequence (DNA): TGTGCCAGCAGTTTTGGCCAGGCCCAAAACTATGGCTACACCTTC. As protein: CASSFGQAQNYGYTF.

The chain has TRBV9 and TRBJ2-7; weak D call: TRBD1 (5 bases). Between the trimmed V and J ends, which lost 4 bases and 0 bases, there was a span of 11 bases. Germline CDR1 and CDR2: SGDLS and YYNGEE. The CDR3 contains 14 residues. The CDR3 coding sequence is TGTGCCAGCAGCTCAGGGATTCCCTCCTACGAGCAGTACTTC. The encoded protein is CASSSGIPSYEQYF.

CDR3 loop: CASSPRGVQFF. The CDR3 region has the DNA TGTGCCAGCAGCCCCCGGGGGGTGCAGTTCTTC. The rearrangement uses TRBV7-2 and TRBJ2-1; 7 nucleotides align to TRBD2. Losses at the gene ends were 5 bases for V and 12 bases for J; bases not matched to a gene: 4. Germline-derived CDR1 and CDR2 are SGHTA and FQGNSA. The length of the CDR3 is 11 residues.

This clone showed up just a few times. CDR3 sequence: CASGREGVAEQYF. CDR3 nucleotide sequence: TGCGCCAGCGGGCGGGAGGGCGTCGCGGAGCAGTACTTC. The chain carries TRBV5-1 and TRBJ2-7, with 9 bases that match TRBD2. The V gene's germline CDR1 is SGHRS and CDR2 YFSETQ. V lost 7 bases, J lost 7 bases, and 9 bases stayed unmatched. The CDR3 extends over 13 amino acids.

The chain links TRBV15 to TRBJ2-2; 7 positions match TRBD2. Per the germline V gene, CDR1 is LNHNV and CDR2 is YYDKDF (reference sequence). Unmatched junction bases numbered 8, after V lost 0 bases and J lost 4 bases. The CDR3 spans 17 residues. The CDR3 DNA reads as TGTGCCACCAGCAGAGATCGGGGAGGGGATATCACCGGGGAGCTGTTTTTT. Translated, it gives CATSRDRGGDITGELFF.

This clone was seen just once. V usage is TRBV29-1 and J usage is TRBJ2-4; D call uncertain. V was clipped by 2 bases and J by 2 bases, with 7 bases between them. The germline gives CDR1 SQVTM, CDR2 ANQGSEA. CDR3 length equals 13 residues. The CDR3 nucleotides are TGCAGCGTTGAATGGCCCACCAAAAACATTCAGTACTTC. As protein: CSVEWPTKNIQYF. Full variable domain (missing parts from reference TRBV29-1 and TRBJ2-4): SAVISQKPSRDICQRGTSLTIQCQVDSQVTMMFWYRQQPGQSLTLIATANQGSEATYESGFVIDKFPISRPNLTFSTLTVSNMSPEDSSIYLCSVEWPTKNIQYFGAGTRLSVL.

The chain employs TRBV9 and TRBJ1-6, with 7 bases aligning to TRBD1. Looked up from germline, CDR1 is SGDLS and CDR2 is YYNGEE. This CDR3 has 15 residues. J was trimmed by 5 bases and V by 3 bases; bases with no gene match: 5. In nucleotides, the CDR3 is TGTGCCAGCAGCGCCCGACAGGGAAATAATTCACCCCTCCACTTT. The encoded protein is CASSARQGNNSPLHF.

This clone was recorded once. The chain combines TRBV5-8 with TRBJ1-2; the D gene is possibly TRBD1 (6 bases). V lost 7 bases to trimming and J lost 8 bases, with 24 bases between them. The CDR3 is 15 residues long. Per germline, CDR1 SGHTS and CDR2 YDEGEE. The DNA for the CDR3 is TGTGCCAGCTATATAGGGGGTCCCTGGGTCGGAGGCTACACCTTC. It yields the protein CASYIGGPWVGGYTF.

This chain links TRBV19 with TRBJ1-1; 7 bases align to TRBD1. Looked up from germline, CDR1 is LNHDA and CDR2 is SQIVND (reference sequence). V lost 6 bases and J lost 7; bases outside the gene matches: 11. The CDR3 has 14 amino acids. DNA of the CDR3: TGTGCCAGTAGCTCTGGGACAGCCCCCAATGAAGCTTTCTTT. Translating it yields CASSSGTAPNEAFF.

In regard to this clone: Germline and junction disagree at one end, which may indicate a read error. V usage is TRBV29-1 and J usage is TRBJ2-1; TRBD2 is a possible D gene (6 bases). The germline V gene has CDR1 SQVTM and CDR2 ANQGSEA. The CDR3 is 13 residues long. CDR3 residues: CSSPGGVYNGQFF. As DNA, the CDR3 is TGCAGCTCCCCCGGAGGGGTGTACAATGGGCAGTTCTTC.

This clone was counted only a few times. Written as DNA, the CDR3 is TGTGCCAGCAGCCACCGACTAGCGGGGGCCTACAATGAGCAGTTCTTC. Amino acid sequence: CASSHRLAGAYNEQFF. The rearrangement uses TRBV11-3 and TRBJ2-1, with TRBD2 matching 12 bases. The CDR3 is 16 amino acids. Germline loops: CDR1 SGHNT, CDR2 YENEEA. The V gene end was trimmed by 5 bases and the J gene end by 2 bases; junction bases not matched to a gene: 4.

The DNA of the CDR3 is TGTGCCATCAGTGAAAGAGGTCAGGCGGGCCACGGTAGCAATCAGCCCCAGCATTTT. It translates to CAISERGQAGHGSNQPQHF. This chain connects TRBV10-3 to TRBJ1-5; D remains ambiguous. This CDR3 is 19 amino acids long. Germline V gene data show CDR1 as ENHRY and CDR2 as SYGVKD. The V end lost 3 bases, the J end lost 0 bases, and 21 bases lay between the germline ends.

V gene TRBV29-1 combines with J gene TRBJ2-3, with 10 nucleotides matching TRBD1. The CDR3 has 13 amino acids. Germline trimming cut 7 bases from V and 10 bases from J; bases unmatched to any gene: 11. Germline V gives CDR1 SQVTM, CDR2 ANQGSEA. DNA of the CDR3: TGCAGCGATGGGACAGGGGATTCGAGTGCGCAGTATTTT. Encoded protein: CSDGTGDSSAQYF.